The 27 T cell receptor beta chains below were found in one sample sequenced in a study of cytomegalovirus exposure and HLA in healthy donors. The primer mix had 60 Vbeta and 13 Jbeta primers. This table comes from immunoSEQ multiplex PCR, and its TCRdb copy is limited to in-frame clones, with some not included. Of approximately 150,000 clones listed, approximately 80% are singletons. The specimen sequenced was PBMCs. These receptors all come from a young man in good health and CMV-seropositive.

The chain uses TRBV19 and TRBJ2-3; 9 nucleotides agree with TRBD2. CDR3 length equals 15 residues. V shed 3 bases and J 4 bases; nucleotides not matched to a gene: 5. CDR1 is LNHDA, CDR2 SQIVND, per germline (reference sequence). CDR3 bases: TGTGCCAGTAGTATCCAACTAGCGGGTCCAGATACGCAGTATTTT. Protein sequence: CASSIQLAGPDTQYF.

This clone has more than one count but fewer than ten. This sequence joins TRBV18 and TRBJ2-5, with TRBD2 matching over 14 bases. The CDR3 totals 16 residues. The V gene's germline CDR1 is KGHSH and CDR2 LQKENI. J was trimmed by 5 bases and V by 3 bases; bases with no gene match: 5. The CDR3 nucleotides are TGTGCCAGCTCACCCGGACTAGCGGGGGGCCGGGAGACCCAGTACTTC. Translation gives CASSPGLAGGRETQYF.

This sequence joins TRBV6-5 and TRBJ1-4, with 8 bases fitting TRBD1. The CDR3 consists of 15 residues. V lost 4 bases, J lost 4 bases, and 5 bases stayed unmatched. Germline CDR1 and CDR2: MNHEY and SVGAGI. CDR3 DNA sequence: TGTGCCAGCAGTTCCCAGGGGGCGGGTAATGAAAAACTGTTTTTT. Amino acid sequence: CASSSQGAGNEKLFF.

The chain recombines TRBV18 with TRBJ1-1; TRBD1 agrees at 10 bases. Germline V gene data show CDR1 as KGHSH and CDR2 as LQKENI. The length of the CDR3 is 16 residues. V was clipped by 3 bases and J by 5 bases; unmatched bases: 9. CDR3: CASSPLTGGAGTEAFF. The CDR3 DNA sequence: TGTGCCAGCTCACCCCTGACAGGGGGCGCAGGGACTGAAGCTTTCTTT.

This clone came up a few times. One end of the junction is discordant with germline, which a read error may explain. At the DNA level, this CDR3 is encoded by other sequences in the same sample as well. This sequence joins TRBV7-9 and TRBJ1-3; 9 bases are shared with TRBD1. CDR3 length equals 18 residues. Germline CDR1 is SEHNR and CDR2 is FQNEAQ (reference sequence). CDR3 amino acids: CASSQDVHRGHFGNTIYF. The CDR3 bases are TGCGCCAGCAGCCAAGATGTCCACAGGGGGCATTTCGGTAACACCATATATTTT.

Only a few counts were recorded for this clone. The gene calls are TRBV5-1 and TRBJ2-1, with 16 nucleotides matching TRBD2. Trimming cost V 4 bases and J 6 bases; bases outside gene matches: 7. Germline CDR1 is SGHRS and CDR2 is YFSETQ. CDR3 length: 17 residues. This CDR3 is CASSPSGLAGGANEQFF. CDR3 bases: TGCGCCAGCAGCCCATCGGGACTAGCGGGAGGGGCCAATGAGCAGTTCTTC.

The chain carries TRBV28 and TRBJ1-2; D might be TRBD1 (5 bases). Trimming took off 2 bases at V and 5 bases at J, with 15 bases between the two ends. The CDR3 runs 15 residues. Looked up from germline, CDR1 is MDHEN and CDR2 is SYDVKM. DNA for the CDR3: TGTGCCAGCAGTTTACGGGCCAGGGTGTGGTATGGCTACACCTTC. Amino acids: CASSLRARVWYGYTF.

V is TRBV28 and J is TRBJ2-7; D is perhaps TRBD2 (5 bases). V lost 6 bases and J lost 3, with 9 bases in between. CDR1 is MDHEN, CDR2 SYDVKM, per germline. The CDR3 extends over 12 amino acids. As DNA, the CDR3 is TGTGCCAGCAGAAGCGGTATCTACGAGCAGTACTTC. Amino acids: CASRSGIYEQYF.

V and J are TRBV19 and TRBJ2-7; 9 bases are a match to TRBD1. V lost 6 bases and J lost 4; bases outside the gene matches: 13. The V gene's germline CDR1 is LNHDA and CDR2 SQIVND (reference sequence). This CDR3 has 16 residues. The CDR3 loop reads CASSPRTGTGSYEQYF. The CDR3 coding sequence is TGTGCCAGTAGCCCCCGTACCGGGACAGGGTCGTACGAGCAGTACTTC.

The V gene is TRBV11-2, the J gene TRBJ2-3, with a tentative D call TRBD2 (6 bases). The CDR3 has 16 residues. Trimming pared 5 bases from V and 2 bases from J, leaving 17 bases between. CDR1 and CDR2 (germline): SGHAT, FQNNGV. CDR3 region: CASSPRELAATDTQYF. CDR3 nucleotides: TGTGCCAGCAGCCCCCGAGAACTAGCCGCCACAGATACGCAGTATTTT.

This chain joins TRBV11-2 and TRBJ1-5, with 9 positions matching TRBD1. Germline CDR1 and CDR2: SGHAT and FQNNGV. CDR3 size: 15 residues. J gave up 5 bases and V 5 bases, and 7 bases lay outside the gene matches. This chain's CDR3 is CASSMGQGRYQPQHF. DNA of the CDR3: TGTGCCAGCAGCATGGGACAGGGACGGTATCAGCCCCAGCATTTT.

The chain has TRBV5-1 and TRBJ2-6, with 9 bases identical to TRBD2. The CDR3 covers 15 residues. V was pared by 7 bases and J by 2 bases, with 4 bases of the junction left unmatched. Per germline, CDR1 SGHRS and CDR2 YFSETQ. The CDR3 DNA follows: TGCGCCAGCCGGCGGGAGGGGACTGGGGCCAACGTCCTGACTTTC. Its protein product is CASRREGTGANVLTF.

The chain uses TRBV19 and TRBJ2-2, with D perhaps TRBD2 (5 bases). The CDR3 runs to 15 residues. Looked up from germline, CDR1 is LNHDA and CDR2 is SQIVND (reference sequence). Trimming removed 7 bases from V and 1 base from J, with 13 bases in between. CDR3 loop: CASNSLGENTGELFF. Written as DNA, the CDR3 is TGTGCCAGTAACTCTCTCGGGGAGAACACCGGGGAGCTGTTTTTT.

The rearrangement joins TRBV11-2 to TRBJ1-4; D is ambiguous. V lost 0 bases and J lost 11, with 7 bases in between. This CDR3 has 12 residues. Germline V lookup: CDR1 SGHAT, CDR2 FQNNGV. Written as DNA, the CDR3 is TGTGCCAGCAGCTTAGAACGGTGGAAACTGTTTTTT. Translated: CASSLERWKLFF. Full variable domain (missing parts from reference TRBV11-2 and TRBJ1-4): EAGVAQSPRYKIIEKRQSVAFWCNPISGHATLYWYQQILGQGPKLLIQFQNNGVVDDSQLPKDRFSAERLKGVDSTLKIQPAKLEDSAVYLCASSLERWKLFFGSGTQLSVL.

The gene calls are TRBV2 and TRBJ2-7; weak D call: TRBD1 (5 bases). The CDR3 covers 14 residues. The germline V gene encodes CDR1 SNHLY and CDR2 FYNNEI. The V gene lost 4 bases and the J gene lost 0 bases, with 10 bases spanning the gap. CDR3 sequence: CASSGWQGSYEQYF. The CDR3 DNA is TGTGCCAGCAGTGGATGGCAGGGCTCCTACGAGCAGTACTTC.

This clone was found a few times. The chain combines TRBV9 with TRBJ2-3; D is ambiguous. The CDR3 is 16 residues long. Germline values: CDR1 SGDLS, CDR2 YYNGEE. Trimming stripped 0 bases from V and 2 bases from J, with 13 bases between. The CDR3 DNA follows: TGTGCCAGCAGCGTAGGTGGTAGTGGTTTCACAGATACGCAGTATTTT. Translating it yields CASSVGGSGFTDTQYF. The entire variable domain, with the rest obtained from reference TRBV9 and TRBJ2-3, is as follows: DSGVTQTPKHLITATGQRVTLRCSPRSGDLSVYWYQQSLDQGLQFLIQYYNGEERAKGNILERFSAQQFPDLHSELNLSSLELGDSALYFCASSVGGSGFTDTQYFGPGTRLTVL.

This clone was observed a single time. The J gene is TRBJ1-5, the V gene TRBV2, with D tentatively TRBD1 (6 bases). Germline values: CDR1 SNHLY, CDR2 FYNNEI. CDR3 length equals 13 residues. With 6 bases removed from V and 7 bases from J, the gap between germline ends came to 13 bases. CDR3 amino acids: CASSRGLGQPQHF. The CDR3 DNA follows: TGTGCCAGCAGCAGGGGCCTCGGGCAGCCCCAGCATTTT. The complete variable domain, with remaining parts taken from reference TRBV2 and TRBJ1-5, reads EPEVTQTPSHQVTQMGQEVILRCVPISNHLYFYWYRQILGQKVEFLVSFYNNEISEKSEIFDDQFSVERPDGSNFTLKIRSTKLEDSAMYFCASSRGLGQPQHFGDGTRLSIL.

This clone has only a few counts. The V call is TRBV27, the J call TRBJ1-3; D unclear. The CDR3 consists of 17 residues. V lost 6 bases, J lost 0 bases, and 18 bases lay in between. CDR1 is MNHEY and CDR2 is SMNVEV in the germline V gene (reference sequence). The CDR3 sequence is CASRRTGGGYSGNTIYF. CDR3 DNA: TGTGCCAGCAGACGCACCGGCGGAGGGTACTCTGGAAACACCATATATTTT.

The table lists this clone with a count of one. The V call is TRBV27, the J call TRBJ2-7; TRBD2 aligns across 7 bases. The germline V gene has CDR1 MNHEY and CDR2 SMNVEV (reference sequence). The V and J ends lost 5 bases and 5 bases, in that order; junction bases with no gene match: 12. The CDR3 is made up of 15 amino acids. CDR3 amino acids: CASSRSGEGRDEQYF. Written as DNA, the CDR3 is TGTGCCAGCAGTCGTTCTGGGGAGGGCCGGGACGAGCAGTACTTC.

The chain links TRBV4-3 to TRBJ1-2, with 8 bases that match TRBD1. In germline, CDR1 is LGHNA, CDR2 YSLEER. This CDR3 has 16 amino acids. After removal of 0 bases from V and 5 bases from J, the junction contained 8 bases not matched to a gene. In DNA form, the CDR3 reads TGCGCCAGCAGCCAAGATCTCCCACAGGGGGGTTATGGCTACACCTTC. Its translation: CASSQDLPQGGYGYTF.

This clone has just one count. The V and J genes are TRBV4-3 and TRBJ2-7; tentative D call: TRBD1 (5 bases). V lost 5 bases and J lost 2, with 13 bases in between. This CDR3 is built from 14 residues. From germline, CDR1 is LGHNA and CDR2 YSLEER. The CDR3 nucleotides read TGCGCCAGCAGCGCTCAAGTAGGGGCCTACGAGCAGTACTTC. Protein sequence: CASSAQVGAYEQYF.

The chain links TRBV6-5 to TRBJ1-1; 11 bases align to TRBD1. Germline-derived CDR1 and CDR2 are MNHEY and SVGAGI. Trimming removed 6 bases from V and 5 bases from J; junction bases left unmatched: 8. This CDR3 has 15 residues. The CDR3 loop is CASRRDRGVVTEAFF. Here the CDR3 DNA reads TGTGCCAGCAGGAGGGACAGGGGGGTCGTTACTGAAGCTTTCTTT.

CDR3 coding DNA: TGTGCCAGCAGTTTACGGGGGAGCTCCTATAATTCACCCCTCCACTTT. It codes for CASSLRGSSYNSPLHF. The V gene is TRBV27, the J gene TRBJ1-6; TRBD1 might be the D (5 bases). Germline loops: CDR1 MNHEY, CDR2 SMNVEV (reference sequence). V shed 2 bases and J shed 0 bases, with 8 bases lying between them. This CDR3 region has 16 residues.

This sequence joins TRBV10-1 and TRBJ2-3; D may be TRBD2 (5 bases). V was shortened by 0 bases and J by 3 bases, with 13 bases between the two germline ends. The length of the CDR3 is 16 residues. Per germline, CDR1 WNHNN and CDR2 SYGVQD (reference sequence). The CDR3 is CASSESLLELTDTQYF. As DNA, the CDR3 is TGCGCCAGCAGTGAGTCTTTACTAGAACTAACAGATACGCAGTATTTT.

Only a few counts were recorded for this clone. This chain joins TRBV25-1 and TRBJ2-7; possibly TRBD1 for D (5 bases). The CDR3 is 11 amino acids. The V end lost 5 bases, the J end lost 5 bases, and 7 bases lay between the germline ends. CDR1 and CDR2 (germline): MGHDK, SYGVNS. Written as DNA, the CDR3 is TGTGCCAGCAGTAGGGGCAACGAGCAGTACTTC. Its protein product is CASSRGNEQYF.

J is TRBJ2-1 and V is TRBV14, with D hard to call. The CDR3 spans 13 residues. The germline CDR1 and CDR2 sequences are SGHDN and FVKESK. Trimming pared 0 bases from V and 7 bases from J, leaving 7 bases between. CDR3 region: CASSQDRANEQFF. The CDR3, as DNA: TGTGCCAGCAGCCAAGATCGAGCGAATGAGCAGTTCTTC.

This clone was observed a single time. The CDR3 DNA reads as TGTGCCAGCTCACCAACAGGAGACGGGAATTCACCCCTCCACTTT. It encodes CASSPTGDGNSPLHF. The gene calls are TRBV18 and TRBJ1-6; tentative D call: TRBD1 (5 bases). CDR3 length: 15 residues. Germline-derived CDR1 and CDR2 are KGHSH and LQKENI. Trimming removed 2 bases at V and 7 bases at J, with 12 bases between.